Detailed here is one T cell receptor (beta chain). This entry comes from a study of PD-1 blockade in classical Hodgkin lymphoma. Study context: Patients were treated with nivolumab at 3 mg/kg, and this was given intravenously every 2 weeks.

Germline V gives CDR1 SGHAT, CDR2 FQNNGV. The CDR3 loop spans 15 amino acids. The V gene lost 2 bases and the J gene lost 2 bases, with 7 bases spanning the gap. Patients all relapsed after autologous stem cell transplantation, and there was variation in brentuximab vedotin exposure. Produced via immunoSEQ multiplex PCR; TCRdb's table is partial and in-frame only. Counted here are nearly 55,000 clones, 81% occurring once; the ten biggest clones make up around 15%. The chain combines TRBV11-2 with TRBJ2-6; unclear D gene. The clonotype comes from a human donor with classical Hodgkin lymphoma. The starting material was peripheral blood mononuclear cells (PBMCs), obtained at baseline. The CDR3: CASSLRSTGANVLTF. The CDR3 bases are TGTGCCAGCAGCTTAAGGTCTACTGGGGCCAACGTCCTGACTTTC.